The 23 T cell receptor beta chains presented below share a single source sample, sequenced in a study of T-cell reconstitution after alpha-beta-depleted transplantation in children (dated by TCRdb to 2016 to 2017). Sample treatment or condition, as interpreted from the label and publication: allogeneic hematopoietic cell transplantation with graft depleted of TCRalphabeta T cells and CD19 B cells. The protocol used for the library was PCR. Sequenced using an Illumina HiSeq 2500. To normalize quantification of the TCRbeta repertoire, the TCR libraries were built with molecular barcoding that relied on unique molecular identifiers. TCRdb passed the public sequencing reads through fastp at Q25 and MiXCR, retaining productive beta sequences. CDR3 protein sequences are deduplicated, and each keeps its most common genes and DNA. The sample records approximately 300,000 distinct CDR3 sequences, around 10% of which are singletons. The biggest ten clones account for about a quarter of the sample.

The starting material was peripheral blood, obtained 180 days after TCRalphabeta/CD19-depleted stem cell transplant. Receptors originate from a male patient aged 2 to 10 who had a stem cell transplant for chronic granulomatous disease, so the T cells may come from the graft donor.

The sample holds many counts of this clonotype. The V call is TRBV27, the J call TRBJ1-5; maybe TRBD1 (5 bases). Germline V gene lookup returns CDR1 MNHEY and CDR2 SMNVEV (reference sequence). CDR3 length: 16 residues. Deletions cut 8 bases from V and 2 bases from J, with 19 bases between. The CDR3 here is CASSARTGLGNQPQHF. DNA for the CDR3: TGTGCCAGCTCCGCCCGAACAGGACTGGGCAATCAGCCCCAGCATTTT.

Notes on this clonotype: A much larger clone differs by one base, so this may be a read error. The CDR3 region is CTSSWGRLAGGFNDTQYF. Written as DNA, the CDR3 is TGTACCAGCAGTTGGGGCCGCCTGGCGGGAGGATTCAACGATACGCAGTATTTT. V gene TRBV12-3 or TRBV12-4 combines with J gene TRBJ2-3, with TRBD2 matching over 8 bases. The CDR3 has 18 residues.

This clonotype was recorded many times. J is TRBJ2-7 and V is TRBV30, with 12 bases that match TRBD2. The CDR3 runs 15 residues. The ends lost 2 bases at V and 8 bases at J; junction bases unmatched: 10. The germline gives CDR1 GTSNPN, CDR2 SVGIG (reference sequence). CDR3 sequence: CAWSTWTSGASQQYF. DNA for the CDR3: TGTGCCTGGAGTACGTGGACTAGCGGGGCCTCACAGCAGTACTTC.

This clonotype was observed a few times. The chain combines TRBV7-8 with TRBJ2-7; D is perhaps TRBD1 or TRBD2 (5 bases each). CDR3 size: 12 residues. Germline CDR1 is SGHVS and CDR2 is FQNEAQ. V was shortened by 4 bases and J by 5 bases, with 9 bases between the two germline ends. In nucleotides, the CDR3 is TGTGCCAGCAGCTCAGGGACGAACGAGCAGTACTTC. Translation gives CASSSGTNEQYF.

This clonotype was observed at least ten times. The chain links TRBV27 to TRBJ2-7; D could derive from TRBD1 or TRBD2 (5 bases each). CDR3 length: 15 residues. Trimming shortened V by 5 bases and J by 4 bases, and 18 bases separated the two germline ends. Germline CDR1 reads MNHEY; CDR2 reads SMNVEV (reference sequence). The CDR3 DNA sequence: TGTGCCAGCAGTGGGGGTACCGGTCGGACATACGAGCAGTACTTC. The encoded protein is CASSGGTGRTYEQYF.

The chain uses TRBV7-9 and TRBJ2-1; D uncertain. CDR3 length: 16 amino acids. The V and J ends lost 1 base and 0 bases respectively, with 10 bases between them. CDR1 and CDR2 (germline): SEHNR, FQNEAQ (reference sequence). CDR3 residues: CASSLVVTSSYNEQFF. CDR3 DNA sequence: TGTGCCAGCAGCTTAGTGGTCACGAGCTCCTACAATGAGCAGTTCTTC. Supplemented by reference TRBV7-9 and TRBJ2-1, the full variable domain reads DTGVSQNPRHKITKRGQNVTFRCDPISEHNRLYWYRQTLGQGPEFLTYFQNEAQLEKSRLLSDRFSAERPKGSFSTLEIQRTEQGDSAMYLCASSLVVTSSYNEQFFGPGTRLTVL.

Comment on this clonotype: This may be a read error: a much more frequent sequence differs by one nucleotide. In DNA form, the CDR3 reads TGTGCCAGCAGTCACAGGGGCTGGGAGCTGTTTTTT. Encoded protein: CASSHRGWELFF. The chain couples TRBV28 to TRBJ2-2, with 7 nucleotides matching TRBD1. Germline CDR1 and CDR2: MDHEN and SYDVKM. CDR3 length equals 12 residues. Trimming cost V 5 bases and J 9 bases; bases outside gene matches: 3.

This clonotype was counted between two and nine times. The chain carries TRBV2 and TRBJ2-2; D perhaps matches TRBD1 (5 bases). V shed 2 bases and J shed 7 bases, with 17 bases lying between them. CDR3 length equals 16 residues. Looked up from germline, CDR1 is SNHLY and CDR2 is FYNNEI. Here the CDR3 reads CASSESAQGFGGELFF. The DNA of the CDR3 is TGTGCCAGCAGTGAAAGTGCGCAGGGATTCGGCGGGGAGCTGTTTTTT.

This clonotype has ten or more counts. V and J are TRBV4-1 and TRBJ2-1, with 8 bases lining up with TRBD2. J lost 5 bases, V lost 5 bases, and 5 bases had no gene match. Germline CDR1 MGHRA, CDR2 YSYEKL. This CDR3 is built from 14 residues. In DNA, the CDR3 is TGCGCCAGCAGCAAAATAGCGGGGCACAATGAGCAGTTCTTC. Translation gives CASSKIAGHNEQFF.

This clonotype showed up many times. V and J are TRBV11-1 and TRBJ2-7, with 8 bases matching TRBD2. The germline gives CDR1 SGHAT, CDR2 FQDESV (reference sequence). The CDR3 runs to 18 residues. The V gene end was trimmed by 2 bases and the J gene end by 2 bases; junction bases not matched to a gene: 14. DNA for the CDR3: TGTGCCAGCAGCTTAAGTGGTGGCGAGCGGGAGACGCCCTACGAGCAGTACTTC. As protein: CASSLSGGERETPYEQYF.

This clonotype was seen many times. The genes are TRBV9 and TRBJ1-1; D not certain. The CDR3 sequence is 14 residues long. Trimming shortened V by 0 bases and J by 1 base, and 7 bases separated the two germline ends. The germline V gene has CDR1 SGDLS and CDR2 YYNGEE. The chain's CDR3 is CASSVAGRNTEAFF. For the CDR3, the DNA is TGTGCCAGCAGCGTAGCGGGGAGGAACACTGAAGCTTTCTTT.

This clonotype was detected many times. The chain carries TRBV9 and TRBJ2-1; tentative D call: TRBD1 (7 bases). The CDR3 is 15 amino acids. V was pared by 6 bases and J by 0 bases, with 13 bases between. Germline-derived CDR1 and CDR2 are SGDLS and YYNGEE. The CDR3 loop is CASNQGGGSYNEQFF. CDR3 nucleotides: TGTGCCAGCAACCAGGGGGGAGGCTCCTACAATGAGCAGTTCTTC.

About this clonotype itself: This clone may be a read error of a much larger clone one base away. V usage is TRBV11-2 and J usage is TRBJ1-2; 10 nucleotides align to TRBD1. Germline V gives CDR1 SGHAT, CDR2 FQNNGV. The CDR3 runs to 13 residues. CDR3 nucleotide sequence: TGTGCCAGCAGTCCCGGGACAGGGGATGGCTACCCCTTC. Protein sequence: CASSPGTGDGYPF.

The CDR3 sequence: CASSKGNREEGYGNTGELFF. For the CDR3, the DNA is TGTGCCAGCAGCAAAGGCAACAGGGAAGAGGGGTACGGGAACACCGGGGAGCTGTTTTTT. The V gene is TRBV21-1, the J gene TRBJ2-2; TRBD1, the D gene given by the table, was not confirmed from the DNA. TRBV21-1 is flagged as a pseudogene. The CDR3 is made up of 20 amino acids.

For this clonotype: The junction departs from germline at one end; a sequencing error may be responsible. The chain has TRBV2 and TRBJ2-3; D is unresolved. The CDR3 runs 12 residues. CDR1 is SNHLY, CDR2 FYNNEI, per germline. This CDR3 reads CATPGSTDMQYF. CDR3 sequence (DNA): TGTGCCACCCCGGGTAGCACAGATATGCAGTATTTT. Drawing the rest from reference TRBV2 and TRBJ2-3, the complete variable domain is EPEVTQTPSHQVTQMGQEVILRCVPISNHLYFYWYRQILGQKVEFLVSFYNNEISEKSEIFDDQFSVERPDGSNFTLKIRSTKLEDSAMYFCATPGSTDMQYFGPGTRLTVL.

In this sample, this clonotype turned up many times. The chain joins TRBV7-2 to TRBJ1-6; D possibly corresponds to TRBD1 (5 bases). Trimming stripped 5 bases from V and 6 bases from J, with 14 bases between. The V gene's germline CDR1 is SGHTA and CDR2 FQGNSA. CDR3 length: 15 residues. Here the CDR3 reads CASSPPRGTNSPLHF. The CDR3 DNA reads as TGTGCCAGCAGCCCCCCCCGGGGGACTAATTCACCCCTCCACTTT.

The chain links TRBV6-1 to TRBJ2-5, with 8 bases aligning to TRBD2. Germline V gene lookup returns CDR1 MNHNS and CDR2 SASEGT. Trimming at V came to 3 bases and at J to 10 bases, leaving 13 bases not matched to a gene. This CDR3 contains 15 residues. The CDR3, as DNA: TGTGCCAGCAGTGAGGCTAGCGGGCCCGTTGGGATCCAGTACTTC. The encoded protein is CASSEASGPVGIQYF.

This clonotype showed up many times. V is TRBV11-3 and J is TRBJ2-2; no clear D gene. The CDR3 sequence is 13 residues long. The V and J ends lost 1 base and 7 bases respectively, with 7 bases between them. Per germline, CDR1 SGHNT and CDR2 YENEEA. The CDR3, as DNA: TGTGCCAGCAGCTTAGTTCGGTACGGGGAGCTGTTTTTT. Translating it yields CASSLVRYGELFF. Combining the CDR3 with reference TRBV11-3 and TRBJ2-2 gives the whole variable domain EAGVVQSPRYKIIEKKQPVAFWCNPISGHNTLYWYLQNLGQGPELLIRYENEEAVDDSQLPKDRFSAERLKGVDSTLKIQPAELGDSAVYLCASSLVRYGELFFGEGSRLTVL.

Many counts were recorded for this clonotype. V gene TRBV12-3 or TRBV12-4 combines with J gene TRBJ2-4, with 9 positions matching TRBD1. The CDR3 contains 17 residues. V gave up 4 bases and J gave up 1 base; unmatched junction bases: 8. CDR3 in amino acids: CASSSQTGGWAKNIQYF. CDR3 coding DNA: TGTGCCAGCAGTTCCCAGACAGGGGGGTGGGCCAAAAACATTCAGTACTTC.

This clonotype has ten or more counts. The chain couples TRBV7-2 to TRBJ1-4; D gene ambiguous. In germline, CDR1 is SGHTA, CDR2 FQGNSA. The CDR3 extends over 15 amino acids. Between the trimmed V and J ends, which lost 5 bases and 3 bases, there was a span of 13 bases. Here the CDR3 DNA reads TGTGCCAGCAGCCCACGGAGGGAGGCTAATGAAAAACTGTTTTTT. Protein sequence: CASSPRREANEKLFF.

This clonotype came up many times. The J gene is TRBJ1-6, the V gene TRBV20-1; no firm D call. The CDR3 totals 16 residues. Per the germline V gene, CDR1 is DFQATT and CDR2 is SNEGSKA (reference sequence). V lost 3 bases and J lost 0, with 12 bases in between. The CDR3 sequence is CSASNRESSYNSPLHF. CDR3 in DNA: TGCAGTGCTAGTAATAGGGAGAGCTCCTATAATTCACCCCTCCACTTT.

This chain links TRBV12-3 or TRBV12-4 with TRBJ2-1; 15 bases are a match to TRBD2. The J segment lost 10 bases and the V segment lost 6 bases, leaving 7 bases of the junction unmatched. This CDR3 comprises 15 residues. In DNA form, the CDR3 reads TGTGCCAGCAGCCACGGACTAGCGGGGGGGATGGAGCAGTTCTTC. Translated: CASSHGLAGGMEQFF.

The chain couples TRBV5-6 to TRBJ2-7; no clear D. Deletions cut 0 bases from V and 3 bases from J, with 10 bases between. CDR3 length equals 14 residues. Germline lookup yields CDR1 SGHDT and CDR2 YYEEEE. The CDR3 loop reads CASSLGPPGYEQYF. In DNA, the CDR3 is TGTGCCAGCAGCTTGGGCCCTCCGGGCTACGAGCAGTACTTC.